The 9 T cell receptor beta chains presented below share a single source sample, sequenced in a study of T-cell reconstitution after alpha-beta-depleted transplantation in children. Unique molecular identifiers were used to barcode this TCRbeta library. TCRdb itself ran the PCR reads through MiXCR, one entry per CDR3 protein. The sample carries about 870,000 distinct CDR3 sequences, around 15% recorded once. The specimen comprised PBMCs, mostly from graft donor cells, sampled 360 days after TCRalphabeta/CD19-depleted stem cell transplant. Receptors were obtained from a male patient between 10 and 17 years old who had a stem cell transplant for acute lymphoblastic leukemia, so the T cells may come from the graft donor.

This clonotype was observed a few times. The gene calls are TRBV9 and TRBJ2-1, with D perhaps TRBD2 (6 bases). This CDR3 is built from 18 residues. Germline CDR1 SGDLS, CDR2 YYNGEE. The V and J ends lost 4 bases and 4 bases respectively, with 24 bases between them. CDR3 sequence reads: CASSTPLGTSLRYNEQFF. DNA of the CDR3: TGTGCCAGCAGCACCCCCCTTGGGACTTCTCTTAGATACAATGAGCAGTTCTTC.

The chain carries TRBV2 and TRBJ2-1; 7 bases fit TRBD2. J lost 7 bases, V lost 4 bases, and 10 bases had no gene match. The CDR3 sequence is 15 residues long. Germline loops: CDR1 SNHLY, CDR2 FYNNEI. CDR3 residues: CASSVGGRILNEQFF. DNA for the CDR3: TGTGCCAGCAGTGTAGGCGGGAGAATTCTAAATGAGCAGTTCTTC.

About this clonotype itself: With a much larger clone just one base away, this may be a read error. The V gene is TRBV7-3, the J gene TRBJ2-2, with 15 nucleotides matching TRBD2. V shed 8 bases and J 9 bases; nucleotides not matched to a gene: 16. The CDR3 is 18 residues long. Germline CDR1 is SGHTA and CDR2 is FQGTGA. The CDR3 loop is CASCQRGLAGGAPRELFF. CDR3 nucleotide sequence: TGTGCCAGCTGTCAAAGAGGACTAGCGGGAGGGGCCCCCCGGGAGCTGTTTTTT.

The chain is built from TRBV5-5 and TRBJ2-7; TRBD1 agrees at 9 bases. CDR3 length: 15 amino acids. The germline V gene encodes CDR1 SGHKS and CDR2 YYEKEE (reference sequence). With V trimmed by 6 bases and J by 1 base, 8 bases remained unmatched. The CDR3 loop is CASTQTGTGSYEQYF. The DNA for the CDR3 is TGTGCCAGCACCCAAACCGGGACAGGGTCCTACGAGCAGTACTTC.

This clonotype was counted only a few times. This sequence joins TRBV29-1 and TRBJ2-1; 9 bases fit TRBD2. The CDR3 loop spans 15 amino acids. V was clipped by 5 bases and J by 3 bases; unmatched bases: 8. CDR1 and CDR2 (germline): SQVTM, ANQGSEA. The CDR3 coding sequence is TGCAGCGTTCCTCCACTAGCGGGTATCTACAATGAGCAGTTCTTC. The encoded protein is CSVPPLAGIYNEQFF.

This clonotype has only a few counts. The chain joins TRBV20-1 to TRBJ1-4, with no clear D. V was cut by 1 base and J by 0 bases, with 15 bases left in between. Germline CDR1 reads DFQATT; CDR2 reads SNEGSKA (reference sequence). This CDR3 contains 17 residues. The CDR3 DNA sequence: TGCAGTGCTAGAGGCTACAACCTACGTGCAACTAATGAAAAACTGTTTTTT. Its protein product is CSARGYNLRATNEKLFF.

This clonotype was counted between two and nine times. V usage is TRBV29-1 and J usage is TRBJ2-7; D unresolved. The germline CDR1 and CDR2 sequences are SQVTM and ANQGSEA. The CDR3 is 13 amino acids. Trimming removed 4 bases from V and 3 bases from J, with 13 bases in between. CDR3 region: CSVGSTDHYEQYF. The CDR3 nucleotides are TGCAGCGTTGGGTCGACGGACCACTACGAGCAGTACTTC.

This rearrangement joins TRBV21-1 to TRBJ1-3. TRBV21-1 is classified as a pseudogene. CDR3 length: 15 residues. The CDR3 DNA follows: TGTGCCAGCAGCAAAGTTATAAGGGTGGGAAACACCATATATTTT. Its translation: CASSKVIRVGNTIYF.

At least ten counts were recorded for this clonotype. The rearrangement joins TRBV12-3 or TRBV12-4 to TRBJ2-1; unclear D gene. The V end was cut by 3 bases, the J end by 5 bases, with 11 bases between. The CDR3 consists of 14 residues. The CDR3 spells CASSFQTGHNEQFF. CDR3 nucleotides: TGTGCCAGCAGTTTCCAGACTGGGCACAATGAGCAGTTCTTC.